This TCR beta chain is drawn from a study of T-cell reconstitution after alpha-beta-depleted transplantation in children. During its preparation, the TCRbeta library received unique molecular identifiers. TCRdb reanalysed the PCR reads using MiXCR and keeps one entry per CDR3 protein. Among hundreds of thousands of distinct CDR3 sequences listed, roughly 13% were seen once. The sequence came from a male patient younger than 18 who had a stem cell transplant for acute myeloid leukemia, so the T cells may come from the graft donor. Sequencing used PBMCs, mostly from graft donor cells, obtained 360 days after TCRalphabeta/CD19-depleted stem cell transplant.

CDR3 protein: CASSSPGQESTEAFF. The CDR3 DNA sequence: TGTGCCAGCAGTTCTCCGGGACAGGAGAGCACTGAAGCTTTCTTT. The J gene is TRBJ1-1, the V gene TRBV6-5, with 8 bases fitting TRBD1. J lost 4 bases, V lost 4 bases, and 8 bases had no gene match. Looked up from germline, CDR1 is MNHEY and CDR2 is SVGAGI. The CDR3 runs to 15 residues.